The 5 T cell receptor beta chains given below trace back to one sample, sequenced in a study of T cell changes during pregnancy in multiple sclerosis. This table comes from immunoSEQ multiplex PCR, and its TCRdb copy is limited to in-frame clones, with some not included. The table shows about 30,000 clones, with nearly 90% occurring only once. Sample: CD8+ T cells from peripheral blood mononuclear cells, taken in the second trimester of pregnancy. These receptors came from a female donor with multiple sclerosis, enrolled in a pregnancy study.

The chain uses TRBV5-5 and TRBJ2-7, with 7 bases aligning to TRBD1. The CDR3 length is 18 residues. After removal of 6 bases from V and 1 base from J, the junction contained 19 bases not matched to a gene. Germline assignment: CDR1 SGHKS and CDR2 YYEKEE (reference sequence). CDR3 residues: CASTLGHMTGKASYEQYF. The CDR3 DNA reads as TGTGCCAGCACCCTAGGCCACATGACAGGGAAGGCATCCTACGAGCAGTACTTC.

This chain joins TRBV6-6 and TRBJ2-7; the match to TRBD2 covers 10 bases. CDR1 and CDR2 from the germline V gene are MNHNY and SVGAGI (reference sequence). CDR3 length: 15 amino acids. Trimming cost V 2 bases and J 3 bases; bases outside gene matches: 4. CDR3 in DNA: TGTGCCAGCAGTTACAGCGGGGGGGGCAACTACGAGCAGTACTTC. It codes for CASSYSGGGNYEQYF.

This clone was seen a few times. This sequence joins TRBV28 and TRBJ2-1, with 12 bases fitting TRBD1. This CDR3 has 15 residues. Germline-derived CDR1 and CDR2 are MDHEN and SYDVKM. Trimming took 5 bases from V and 8 from J; bases not matched to a gene: 7. CDR3 in amino acids: CASSPTGQGADEQFF. The CDR3 DNA reads as TGTGCCAGCAGTCCGACGGGACAGGGGGCCGATGAGCAGTTCTTC.

Of note for this clone: At one end the junction does not follow the germline gene, possibly because of a read error. V usage is TRBV4-1 and J usage is TRBJ1-4, with a possible D match to TRBD1 (5 bases). The CDR3 is made up of 13 amino acids. Germline V gene sequence: CDR1 MGHRA, CDR2 YSYEKL. The CDR3 here is CASSQFLGTEFYF. The CDR3 DNA is TGCGCCAGCAGCCAATTTCTTGGGACTGAATTTTATTTT.

The gene calls are TRBV12-5 and TRBJ1-5; D not certain. Per the germline V gene, CDR1 is LGHNT and CDR2 is FRNRAP. Deletions cut 5 bases from V and 0 bases from J, with 8 bases between. This CDR3 is 14 amino acids long. In DNA, the CDR3 is TGTGCTAGTGGTCGCGGGGATAGCAATCAGCCCCAGCATTTT. Its protein is CASGRGDSNQPQHF. Looking up the rest from reference TRBV12-5 and TRBJ1-5 gives the full variable domain: DARVTQTPRHKVTEMGQEVTMRCQPILGHNTVFWYRQTMMQGLELLAYFRNRAPLDDSGMPKDRFSAEMPDATLATLKIQPSEPRDSAVYFCASGRGDSNQPQHFGDGTRLSIL.